This TCR beta chain was found in a study of cytomegalovirus exposure and HLA in healthy donors. V shed 5 bases, J shed 4 bases, and the junction held 8 bases outside the gene matches. The CDR3 contains 14 residues. Per germline, CDR1 SGHAT and CDR2 FQNNGV. TCRdb's table, derived via immunoSEQ multiplex PCR, lists solely in-frame clones and lacks some. The repertoire holds some 49,000 clones, with about 90% as singletons. A few counts support this clone. The sequenced sample was PBMCs. The rearrangement joins TRBV11-2 to TRBJ2-7; 7 bases match TRBD1. This receptor was obtained from a man aged 18 to 35 in good health and CMV-seronegative. The CDR3 DNA sequence: TGTGCCAGCAGCCTTCGGGACAGTCTATACGAGCAGTACTTC. The encoded protein is CASSLRDSLYEQYF. Filled out from reference TRBV11-2 and TRBJ2-7, the complete variable domain reads EAGVAQSPRYKIIEKRQSVAFWCNPISGHATLYWYQQILGQGPKLLIQFQNNGVVDDSQLPKDRFSAERLKGVDSTLKIQPAKLEDSAVYLCASSLRDSLYEQYFGPGTRLTVT.